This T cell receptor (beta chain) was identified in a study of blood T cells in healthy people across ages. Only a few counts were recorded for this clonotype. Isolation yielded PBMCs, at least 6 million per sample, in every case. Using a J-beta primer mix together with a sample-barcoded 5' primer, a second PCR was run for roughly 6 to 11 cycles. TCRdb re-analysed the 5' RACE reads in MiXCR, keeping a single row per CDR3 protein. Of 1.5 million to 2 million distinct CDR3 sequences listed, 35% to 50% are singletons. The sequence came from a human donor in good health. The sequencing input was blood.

CDR3: CASSSLDLVSYNEQFF. CDR3 in DNA: TGTGCCAGCAGCTCACTAGATTTAGTCTCCTACAATGAGCAGTTCTTC. The V call is TRBV7-8, the J call TRBJ2-1; possible D gene TRBD2, 5 bases. The V and J ends lost 4 bases and 0 bases respectively, with 13 bases between them. The CDR3 is 16 residues long. Germline loops: CDR1 SGHVS, CDR2 FQNEAQ.